A selection of T cell receptor beta chains follows, all from one sample in a study of cytomegalovirus exposure and HLA in healthy donors. Some clones are missing from TCRdb's copy, which holds only in-frame ones; the method was immunoSEQ multiplex PCR. The sample contains roughly 100,000 clones, roughly 75% of which appear only once. The sample was PBMCs. The receptors were gathered from a woman between 35 and 50 years old in good health and CMV-seronegative. Both conserved end residues are part of each CDR3.

TRBV15	TRBJ1-2	15	CATSRDVGESYGYTF
TRBV4-1	TRBJ2-3	16	CASSPLTGGSTDTQYF
TRBV10-3	TRBJ1-1	16	CAISDVDSKRNTEAFF
TRBV11-3	TRBJ2-2	16	CASSARDTVNTGELFF
TRBV11-2	TRBJ1-4	13	CASSWRVNEKLFF
TRBV27	TRBJ2-7	14	CASSSQGKIYEQYF
TRBV4-3	TRBJ2-7	14	CASSRASGSDEQYF
TRBV7-6	TRBJ2-5	16	CASSLGPSGSQETQYF
TRBV27	TRBJ2-3	16	CASSSHRDRGSDTQYF
TRBV7-2	TRBJ2-2	14	CASSLARATGELFF
TRBV28	TRBJ1-1	17	CASSLFPWRDSHGIAFF
TRBV5-8	TRBJ2-7	15	CASPPPGAGAYEQYF
TRBV6-5	TRBJ2-2	15	CASSSGDRATGELFF
TRBV10-3	TRBJ1-1	13	CAISEPGNTEAFF
TRBV4-3	TRBJ2-7	13	CASSYSGGHEQYF
TRBV2	TRBJ2-7	15	CASSATPAGPYEQYF
TRBV13	TRBJ2-5	16	CASSTAISRGRETQYF
TRBV7-9	TRBJ1-1	12	CASSTQLTEAFF
TRBV5-5	TRBJ2-4	12	CASSFTGNIQYF
TRBV7-3	TRBJ2-5	15	CASRGTGEIQETQYF
TRBV28	TRBJ2-3	13	CASSETGEHTQYF
TRBV15	-	17	CATSRPFEAGGTYEQYF
TRBV28	TRBJ2-2	14	CASGRGGNTGELFF
TRBV27	TRBJ2-2	12	CASSFITGELFF
TRBV11-2	TRBJ2-7	15	CASSPIGGGGDEQYF
TRBV7-3	TRBJ1-1	14	CASSLTSGGTEAFF
TRBV27	TRBJ2-1	13	CASSYADWSEQFF
TRBV7-3	TRBJ2-5	13	CASSSRLGETQYF
TRBV9	TRBJ1-4	16	CASSVVGGGNGEKLFF
TRBV7-6	-	18	CASSLIEGVAGAYYEQYF
TRBV29-1	TRBJ2-1	12	CSKLAPYNEQFF
TRBV10-3	TRBJ2-2	16	CAISESETRVGGELFF
TRBV18	TRBJ1-5	13	CASSPNNNQPQHF
TRBV2	TRBJ2-7	13	CASRTTGGNEQYF
TRBV7-9	TRBJ2-7	14	CASSLAGGPYEQYF
TRBV2	TRBJ1-5	14	CASSGSTGNQPQHF
TRBV20-1	TRBJ2-1	11	CSAPDSSEQFF
TRBV7-2	TRBJ1-2	13	CASSRQGSWGYTF
TRBV28	TRBJ1-1	16	CASSPSGLWSETEAFF
TRBV7-8	TRBJ1-2	13	CASSLDQGWGYTF
TRBV4-2	TRBJ2-7	15	CASSPAGTRAYEQYF
TRBV27	TRBJ1-2	16	CASSRNAVVGAGGYTF
TRBV2	TRBJ2-2	16	CASSEGLAVNTGELFF
TRBV29-1	TRBJ2-1	15	CSVLGSTGKGNEQFF
TRBV19	TRBJ2-7	15	CASSIQTSGTYEQYF
TRBV28	TRBJ1-3	13	CASRGQVGNTIYF
TRBV4-3	TRBJ2-7	15	CASSQGPSGIYEQYF
TRBV9	TRBJ1-6	17	CASSARQDLGKNSPLHF